The sequence of this T cell receptor (beta chain) was determined in a study of blood T cell repertoires in COVID-19. Study details: Acute and convalescent COVID-19 samples came from the United States, Italy and Spain.

CDR3 length equals 16 residues. CDR1 and CDR2 (germline): SNHLY, FYNNEI. Losses at the gene ends were 6 bases for V and 2 bases for J; bases not matched to a gene: 12. In the original workflow: Estimation of nucleated cell counts was performed using reference gene primer amplification. TCRdb's table, derived via immunoSEQ multiplex PCR, lists solely in-frame clones and lacks some. The V and J calls and the clone size are those of that table, but D and trimming were determined from the DNA. The sample consists of tens of thousands of clones, 70% to 90% of them appearing once. V and J are TRBV2 and TRBJ2-7; 8 nucleotides match TRBD2. This clonotype was obtained from a human donor with acute or convalescent COVID-19. The donor label of this sample is uncertain. The source material was peripheral blood. The CDR3 DNA reads as TGTGCCAGCAGGGACCCCAGCGGGGGTCAACCCTACGAGCAGTACTTC. As protein: CASRDPSGGQPYEQYF.